The 20 T cell receptor beta chains listed next were all sequenced from one sample in a study of cytomegalovirus exposure and HLA in healthy donors. Produced via immunoSEQ multiplex PCR; TCRdb's table is partial and in-frame only. The data hold a few hundred thousand clones, with 90% observed a single time. The specimen sequenced was PBMCs. The receptors stem from a woman younger than 35 in good health and CMV-seronegative.

For this clone: Other nucleotide sequences in the sample specify the same CDR3. The rearrangement joins TRBV13 to TRBJ2-3; tentatively, D is TRBD1 (6 bases). The CDR3 is 13 residues long. Germline lookup yields CDR1 PRHDT and CDR2 FYEKMQ (reference sequence). Trimming pared 3 bases from V and 6 bases from J, leaving 10 bases between. The CDR3 DNA follows: TGTGCCAGCAGCTTGGGTAGGGGGGATACGCAGTATTTT. The encoded protein is CASSLGRGDTQYF. Supplemented by reference TRBV13 and TRBJ2-3, the full variable domain reads AAGVIQSPRHLIKEKRETATLKCYPIPRHDTVYWYQQGPGQDPQFLISFYEKMQSDKGSIPDRFSAQQFSDYHSELNMSSLELGDSALYFCASSLGRGDTQYFGPGTRLTVL.

The V call is TRBV4-1, the J call TRBJ1-3, with D perhaps TRBD1 (5 bases). CDR1 and CDR2 from the germline V gene are MGHRA and YSYEKL. This CDR3 has 14 residues. With 4 bases removed from V and 3 bases from J, the gap between germline ends came to 10 bases. The CDR3 sequence: CASSRGAYGNTIYF. DNA for the CDR3: TGCGCCAGCAGCCGCGGGGCTTATGGAAACACCATATATTTT.

CDR3 amino acids: CAISPMRDSPVFEQYV. In DNA, the CDR3 is TGTGCCATCTCCCCAATGAGAGACAGCCCAGTTTTCGAGCAGTACGTC. The chain is built from TRBV10-3 and TRBJ2-7, with a weak D call TRBD1 (5 bases). Trimming took off 8 bases at V and 6 bases at J, with 26 bases between the two ends. CDR1 and CDR2 from the germline V gene are ENHRY and SYGVKD. The CDR3 runs to 16 residues.

V is TRBV28 and J is TRBJ1-1; 7 bases map to TRBD1. The CDR3 covers 14 residues. The V and J ends lost 7 bases and 6 bases, in that order; junction bases with no gene match: 11. Germline V gene data show CDR1 as MDHEN and CDR2 as SYDVKM. CDR3 in amino acids: CASTRSTGSPEAFF. In DNA, the CDR3 is TGTGCCAGCACCCGGTCGACAGGGTCCCCTGAAGCTTTCTTT.

The sample holds one count of this clone. The chain recombines TRBV28 with TRBJ1-2; the D is unclear. V was cut by 3 bases and J by 7 bases, with 6 bases left in between. This CDR3 contains 11 residues. The germline V gene encodes CDR1 MDHEN and CDR2 SYDVKM. CDR3 in DNA: TGTGCCAGCAGTTTGACGGGTGGCTACACCTTC. Amino acids: CASSLTGGYTF.

The chain uses TRBV28 and TRBJ2-7, with D perhaps TRBD2 (7 bases). The germline V gene encodes CDR1 MDHEN and CDR2 SYDVKM. The CDR3 runs 16 residues. Between the trimmed V and J ends, which lost 1 base and 5 bases, there was a span of 18 bases. CDR3 sequence reads: CASSLYYREGFNEQYV. CDR3 sequence (DNA): TGTGCCAGCAGTTTATACTACAGGGAGGGTTTTAACGAGCAGTACGTC.

The chain employs TRBV7-2 and TRBJ2-1; 7 nucleotides align to TRBD1. Germline V CDR1 and CDR2: SGHTA, FQGNSA. The CDR3 extends over 15 amino acids. The trim removed 5 bases at V and 3 bases at J, leaving 7 bases unmatched. The CDR3 nucleotides are TGTGCCAGCAGCCCTACAGGGGATGGCTACAATGAGCAGTTCTTC. Translated: CASSPTGDGYNEQFF.

J is TRBJ1-1 and V is TRBV15; D unresolved. The CDR3 runs to 13 residues. CDR1 is LNHNV, CDR2 YYDKDF, per germline (reference sequence). V lost 0 bases and J lost 6, with 8 bases in between. DNA for the CDR3: TGTGCCACCAGCAGAGATCACGCGTCTGAAGCTTTCTTT. Its protein product is CATSRDHASEAFF.

This clone was counted a few times. The chain recombines TRBV7-3 with TRBJ1-6; D is ambiguous. This CDR3 is built from 14 residues. CDR1 SGHTA and CDR2 FQGTGA come from the germline V gene. V lost 2 bases to trimming and J lost 7 bases, with 9 bases between them. In DNA, the CDR3 is TGTGCCAGCAGCTTAGAACAGAAAAATTCACCCCTCCACTTT. This sequence encodes CASSLEQKNSPLHF.

The CDR3 spells CASSKGPGSISEQFF. CDR3 sequence (DNA): TGTGCCAGCAGCAAGGGGCCCGGGTCGATATCTGAGCAGTTCTTC. The chain recombines TRBV27 with TRBJ2-1; D might be TRBD1 (5 bases). Germline loops: CDR1 MNHEY, CDR2 SMNVEV (reference sequence). Between the trimmed V and J ends, which lost 6 bases and 9 bases, there was a span of 21 bases. The CDR3 sequence is 15 residues long.

The J gene is TRBJ2-5, the V gene TRBV7-9; TRBD2 might be the D (7 bases). Germline CDR1 and CDR2: SEHNR and FQNEAQ (reference sequence). The V and J ends lost 2 bases and 4 bases respectively, with 20 bases between them. This CDR3 comprises 17 residues. CDR3 sequence reads: CASSLRGEGIASETQYF. CDR3 coding DNA: TGTGCCAGCAGCTTAAGGGGGGAGGGGATCGCCTCAGAGACCCAGTACTTC.

This chain links TRBV7-9 with TRBJ1-1, with 9 bases that match TRBD1. With 5 bases clipped from V and 1 base from J, the junction kept 8 bases outside the gene matches. The CDR3 loop spans 16 amino acids. Germline-derived CDR1 and CDR2 are SEHNR and FQNEAQ (reference sequence). The CDR3 sequence: CASSDPQGARNTEAFF. The CDR3 region has the DNA TGTGCCAGCAGCGACCCACAGGGGGCAAGGAACACTGAAGCTTTCTTT.

This chain uses TRBV7-6 with TRBJ2-7, with a weak D call TRBD1 (5 bases). V gave up 4 bases and J gave up 6 bases, with 13 bases separating them. The CDR3 sequence is 13 residues long. The V gene's germline CDR1 is SGHVS and CDR2 FNYEAQ. This chain's CDR3 is CASSSGSPREQYF. The CDR3, as DNA: TGTGCCAGCAGCTCAGGGTCTCCCCGCGAGCAGTACTTC.

The gene calls are TRBV4-1 and TRBJ1-4, with TRBD1 matching over 7 bases. Looked up from germline, CDR1 is MGHRA and CDR2 is YSYEKL. The CDR3 covers 14 residues. V shed 1 base and J 7 bases; nucleotides not matched to a gene: 3. The CDR3 spells CASSQAGQPEKLFF. CDR3 nucleotides: TGCGCCAGCAGCCAAGCGGGACAGCCTGAAAAACTGTTTTTT.

This chain connects TRBV11-2 to TRBJ2-7, with TRBD2 matching 7 bases. Germline V lookup: CDR1 SGHAT, CDR2 FQNNGV. The CDR3 covers 12 residues. V gave up 8 bases and J gave up 6 bases; unmatched junction bases: 7. In nucleotides, the CDR3 is TGTGCCAGCGGCGTTGGGGGGGGCGAGCAGTACGTC. Its translation is CASGVGGGEQYV.

J is TRBJ2-3 and V is TRBV5-1; 8 bases fit TRBD1. The germline CDR1 and CDR2 sequences are SGHRS and YFSETQ. The CDR3 sequence is 14 residues long. V shed 4 bases, J shed 4 bases, and the junction held 5 bases outside the gene matches. The CDR3 region has the DNA TGCGCCAGCAGCGGACAGGGCTCTCCAGATACGCAGTATTTT. Its protein is CASSGQGSPDTQYF.

This chain links TRBV7-9 with TRBJ2-1, with 8 nucleotides matching TRBD1. This CDR3 has 17 residues. V dropped 0 bases and J dropped 6; count of bases not matched to a gene: 10. Germline V lookup: CDR1 SEHNR, CDR2 FQNEAQ (reference sequence). The CDR3 DNA sequence: TGTGCCAGCAGCTTAGCGTGGACAGGGCCCCAACTCAATGAGCAGTTCTTC. This encodes CASSLAWTGPQLNEQFF.

The chain carries TRBV9 and TRBJ1-1, with 7 bases lining up with TRBD1. CDR1 SGDLS and CDR2 YYNGEE come from the germline V gene. The CDR3 extends over 15 amino acids. V shed 3 bases, J shed 2 bases, and the junction held 7 bases outside the gene matches. The CDR3 coding sequence is TGTGCCAGCAGCGCCCAGGGACAGATCAACACTGAAGCTTTCTTT. Translation gives CASSAQGQINTEAFF.

J is TRBJ1-6 and V is TRBV2, with TRBD1 identical over 10 bases. With V trimmed by 6 bases and J by 9 bases, 11 bases remained unmatched. The V gene's germline CDR1 is SNHLY and CDR2 FYNNEI. CDR3 size: 16 residues. The CDR3 nucleotides read TGTGCCAGCAGGAGGACCCCGGGACAGGGGCCTTCACCCCTCCACTTT. Translated, it gives CASRRTPGQGPSPLHF.

The chain has TRBV5-1 and TRBJ1-1, with TRBD1 matching over 10 bases. The CDR3 runs to 14 residues. Losses at the gene ends were 0 bases for V and 6 bases for J; bases not matched to a gene: 2. Per germline, CDR1 SGHRS and CDR2 YFSETQ. The chain's CDR3 is CASSLGQGAAEAFF. CDR3 bases: TGCGCCAGCAGCTTGGGACAGGGGGCGGCTGAAGCTTTCTTT.